This T cell receptor beta chain is drawn from a study of shared clonotypes between healthy human individuals. Germline V gene data show CDR1 as KGHSH and CDR2 as LQKENI. The V end was cut by 6 bases, the J end by 0 bases, with 20 bases between. The CDR3 has 18 residues. This clone has a count of ten or more. Generated by immunoSEQ multiplex PCR, the TCRdb table keeps only in-frame clones and is missing some. The sample comprises about 1 million clones, roughly 70% of which are singletons, and about 1.5% rests with the top ten. The J gene is TRBJ2-2, the V gene TRBV18; perhaps D is TRBD1 or TRBD2 (5 bases each). Sequencing used memory CD4+ T cells sorted from blood. Subset indicated: CD45RA-negative fraction. This clonotype originated in a man younger than 35 in good health. Here the CDR3 DNA reads TGTGCCAGCTCCCCTCCGGGGCAGGGTACCTCGAACACCGGGGAGCTGTTTTTT. Its translation is CASSPPGQGTSNTGELFF.